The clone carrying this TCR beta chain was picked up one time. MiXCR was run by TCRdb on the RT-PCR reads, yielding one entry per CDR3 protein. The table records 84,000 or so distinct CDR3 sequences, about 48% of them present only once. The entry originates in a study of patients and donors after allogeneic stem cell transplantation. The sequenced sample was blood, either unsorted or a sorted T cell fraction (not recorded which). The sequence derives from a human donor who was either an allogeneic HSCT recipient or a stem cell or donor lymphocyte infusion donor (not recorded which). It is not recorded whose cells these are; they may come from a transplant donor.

The CDR3 protein is CSASTSATYEQYF. The CDR3 coding sequence is TGCAGTGCCTCGACTAGCGCTACCTACGAGCAGTACTTC. V is TRBV20-1 and J is TRBJ2-7, with 8 bases identical to TRBD2. Germline loops: CDR1 DFQATT, CDR2 SNEGSKA (reference sequence). The CDR3 has 13 residues. The ends lost 6 bases at V and 2 bases at J; junction bases unmatched: 6.